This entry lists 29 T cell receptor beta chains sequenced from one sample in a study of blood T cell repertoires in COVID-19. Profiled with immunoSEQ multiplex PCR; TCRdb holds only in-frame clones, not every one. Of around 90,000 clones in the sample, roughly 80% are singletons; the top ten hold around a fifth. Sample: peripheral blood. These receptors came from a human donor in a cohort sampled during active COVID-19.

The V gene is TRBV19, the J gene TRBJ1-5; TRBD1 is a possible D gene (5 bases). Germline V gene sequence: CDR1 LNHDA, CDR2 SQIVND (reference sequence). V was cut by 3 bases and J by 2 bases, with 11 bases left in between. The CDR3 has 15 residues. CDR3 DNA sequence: TGTGCCAGTAGTATCGGGGGGGTTGGCAATCAGCCCCAGCATTTT. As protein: CASSIGGVGNQPQHF.

This CDR3 reads CASSSGLAGAYNEQFF. CDR3 bases: TGTGCCAGCAGTTCAGGACTAGCGGGAGCCTACAATGAGCAGTTCTTC. The chain carries TRBV28 and TRBJ2-1, with 13 bases aligning to TRBD2. This CDR3 is built from 16 residues. Unmatched junction bases numbered 2, after V lost 4 bases and J lost 2 bases. The V gene's germline CDR1 is MDHEN and CDR2 SYDVKM.

Written as DNA, the CDR3 is TGTGCCAGCAGCCAAGAGGGGGGTTTAGAGCGCCTAAGGGGGACCCAGTACTTC. Translated: CASSQEGGLERLRGTQYF. The gene calls are TRBV3-1 (or the pseudogene TRBV3-2) and TRBJ2-5; D is possibly TRBD2 (6 bases). CDR1 LGHDT and CDR2 YNNKEL come from the germline V gene (reference sequence). The CDR3 spans 18 residues. Trimming took 0 bases from V and 7 from J, leaving 24 bases between them.

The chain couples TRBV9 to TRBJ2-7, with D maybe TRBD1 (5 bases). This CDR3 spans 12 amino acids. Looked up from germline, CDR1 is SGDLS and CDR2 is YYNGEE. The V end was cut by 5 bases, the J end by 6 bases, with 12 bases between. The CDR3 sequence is CASRGTGSEQYF. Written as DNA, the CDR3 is TGTGCCAGCAGAGGTACAGGTTCCGAGCAGTACTTC.

The CDR3 coding sequence is TGTGCCAGCAGTAGTATACTAGCCTGGGACGAGCAGTACTTC. Translated: CASSSILAWDEQYF. The rearrangement joins TRBV5-4 to TRBJ2-7; a weak D match, TRBD2 (6 bases). Germline CDR1 is SGHNT and CDR2 is YYREEE (reference sequence). V was clipped by 5 bases and J by 5 bases, with 17 bases between them. The CDR3 has 14 amino acids.

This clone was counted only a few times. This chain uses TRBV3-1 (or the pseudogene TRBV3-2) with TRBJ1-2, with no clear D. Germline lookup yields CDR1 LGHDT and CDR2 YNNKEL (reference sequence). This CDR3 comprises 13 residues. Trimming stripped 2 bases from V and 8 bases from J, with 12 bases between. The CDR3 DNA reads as TGTGCCAGCAGCCAAAACAGTCGGTCGGGCTACACCTTC. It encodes CASSQNSRSGYTF.

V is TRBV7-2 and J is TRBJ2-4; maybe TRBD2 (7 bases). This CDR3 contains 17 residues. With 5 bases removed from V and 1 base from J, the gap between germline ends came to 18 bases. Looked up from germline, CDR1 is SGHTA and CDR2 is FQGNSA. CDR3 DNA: TGTGCCAGCAGCCTCACCCAGGGAGGGGGGGCCAAAAACATTCAGTACTTC. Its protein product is CASSLTQGGGAKNIQYF.

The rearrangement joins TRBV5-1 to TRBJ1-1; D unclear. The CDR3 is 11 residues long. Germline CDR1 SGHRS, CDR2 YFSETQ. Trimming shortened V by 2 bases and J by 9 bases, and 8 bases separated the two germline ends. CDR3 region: CASSLEAQAFF. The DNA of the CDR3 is TGCGCCAGCAGCTTAGAGGCCCAAGCTTTCTTT. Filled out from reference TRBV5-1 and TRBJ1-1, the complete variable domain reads KAGVTQTPRYLIKTRGQQVTLSCSPISGHRSVSWYQQTPGQGLQFLFEYFSETQRNKGNFPGRFSGRQFSNSRSEMNVSTLELGDSALYLCASSLEAQAFFGQGTRLTVV.

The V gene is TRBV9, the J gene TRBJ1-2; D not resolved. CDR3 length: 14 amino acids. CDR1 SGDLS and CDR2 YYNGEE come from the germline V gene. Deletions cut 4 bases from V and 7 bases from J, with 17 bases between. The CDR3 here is CASSPSPELGGYTF. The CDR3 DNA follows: TGTGCCAGCAGCCCTAGCCCGGAATTAGGTGGCTACACCTTC.

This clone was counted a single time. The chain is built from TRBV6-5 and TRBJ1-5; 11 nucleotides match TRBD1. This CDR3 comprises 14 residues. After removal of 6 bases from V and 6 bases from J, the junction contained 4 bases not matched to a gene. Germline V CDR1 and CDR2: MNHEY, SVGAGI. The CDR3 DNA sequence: TGTGCCAGCAGACTTGGGACAGGGGGTCAGCCCCAGCATTTT. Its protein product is CASRLGTGGQPQHF.

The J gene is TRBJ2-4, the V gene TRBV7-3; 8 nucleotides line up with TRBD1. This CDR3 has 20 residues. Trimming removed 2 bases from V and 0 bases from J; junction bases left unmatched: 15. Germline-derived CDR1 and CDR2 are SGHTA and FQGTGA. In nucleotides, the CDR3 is TGTGCCAGCAGCTTATTCCAGACAGGGGTGGTATTACTAGCCAAAAACATTCAGTACTTC. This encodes CASSLFQTGVVLLAKNIQYF.

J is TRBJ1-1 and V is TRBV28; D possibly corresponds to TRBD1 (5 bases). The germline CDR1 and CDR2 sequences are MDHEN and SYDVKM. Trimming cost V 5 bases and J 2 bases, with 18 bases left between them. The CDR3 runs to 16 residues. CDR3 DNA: TGTGCCAGCAGTCCGACCCCCTCCAGGGCCAACACTGAAGCTTTCTTT. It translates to CASSPTPSRANTEAFF.

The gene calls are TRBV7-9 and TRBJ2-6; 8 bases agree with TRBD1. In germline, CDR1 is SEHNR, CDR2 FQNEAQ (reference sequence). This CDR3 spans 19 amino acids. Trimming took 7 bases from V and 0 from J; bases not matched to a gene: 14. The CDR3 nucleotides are TGTGCCAGCACCCCGGATCCGGGACAGGCCATCTCTGGGGCCAACGTCCTGACTTTC. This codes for CASTPDPGQAISGANVLTF.

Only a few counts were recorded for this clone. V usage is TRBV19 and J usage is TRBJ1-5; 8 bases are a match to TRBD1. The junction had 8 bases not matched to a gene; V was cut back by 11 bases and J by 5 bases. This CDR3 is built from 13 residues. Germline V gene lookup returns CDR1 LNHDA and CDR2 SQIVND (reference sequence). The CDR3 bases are TGTGCCGGCTCCCGGGACAGGTATCAGCCCCAGCATTTT. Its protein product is CAGSRDRYQPQHF.

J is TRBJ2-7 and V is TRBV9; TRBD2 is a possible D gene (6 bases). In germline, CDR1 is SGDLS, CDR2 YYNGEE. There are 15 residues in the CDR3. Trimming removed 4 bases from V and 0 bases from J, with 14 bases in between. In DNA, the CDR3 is TGTGCCAGCAGCCCATCCGGGAGAATCTCCTACGAGCAGTACTTC. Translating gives CASSPSGRISYEQYF.

CDR3 bases: TGTGCCAGCAGTGAAGCCCCCGGTCGGGAGCTGTTTTTT. This encodes CASSEAPGRELFF. The rearrangement links TRBV6-1 to TRBJ2-2; D is unclear. The CDR3 sequence is 13 residues long. V lost 0 bases and J 9 bases, leaving 8 bases between the germline ends. The germline gives CDR1 MNHNS, CDR2 SASEGT.

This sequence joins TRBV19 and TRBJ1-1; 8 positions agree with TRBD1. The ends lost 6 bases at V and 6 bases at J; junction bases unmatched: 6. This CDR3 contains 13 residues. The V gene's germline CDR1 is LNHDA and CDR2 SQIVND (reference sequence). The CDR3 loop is CASRPEDRAEAFF. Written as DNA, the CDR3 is TGTGCCAGTAGACCTGAGGACAGGGCTGAAGCTTTCTTT. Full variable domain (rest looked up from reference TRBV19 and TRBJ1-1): DGGITQSPKYLFRKEGQNVTLSCEQNLNHDAMYWYRQDPGQGLRLIYYSQIVNDFQKGDIAEGYSVSREKKESFPLTVTSAQKNPTAFYLCASRPEDRAEAFFGQGTRLTVV.

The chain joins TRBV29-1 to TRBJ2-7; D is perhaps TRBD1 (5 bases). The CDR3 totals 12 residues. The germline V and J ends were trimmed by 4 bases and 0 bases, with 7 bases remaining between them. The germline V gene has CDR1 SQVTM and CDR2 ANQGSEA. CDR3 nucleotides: TGCAGCGTTGGACAGTCCTCCTACGAGCAGTACTTC. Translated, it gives CSVGQSSYEQYF.

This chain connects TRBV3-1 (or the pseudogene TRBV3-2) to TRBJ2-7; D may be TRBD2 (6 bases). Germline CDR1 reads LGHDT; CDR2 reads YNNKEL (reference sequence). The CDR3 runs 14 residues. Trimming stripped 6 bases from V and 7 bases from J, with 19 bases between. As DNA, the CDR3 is TGTGCCAGCAGTCGGGACTCCGGGCGGCCGGAGCAGTACTTC. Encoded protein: CASSRDSGRPEQYF.

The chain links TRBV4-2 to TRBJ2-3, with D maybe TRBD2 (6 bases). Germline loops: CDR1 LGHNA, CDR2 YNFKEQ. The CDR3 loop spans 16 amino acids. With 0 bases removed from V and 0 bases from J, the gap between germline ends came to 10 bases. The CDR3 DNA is TGTGCCAGCAGCCAAGAGTCGAGCGGGAGCACAGATACGCAGTATTTT. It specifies CASSQESSGSTDTQYF.

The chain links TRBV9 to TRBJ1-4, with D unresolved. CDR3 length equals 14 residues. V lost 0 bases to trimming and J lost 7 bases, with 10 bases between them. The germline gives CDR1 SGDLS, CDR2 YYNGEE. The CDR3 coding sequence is TGTGCCAGCAGCGTAGAAGGAGGGCGTGAAAAACTGTTTTTT. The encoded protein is CASSVEGGREKLFF.

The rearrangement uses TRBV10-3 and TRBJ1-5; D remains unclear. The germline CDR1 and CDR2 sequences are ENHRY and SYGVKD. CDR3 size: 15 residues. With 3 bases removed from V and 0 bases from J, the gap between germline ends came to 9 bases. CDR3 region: CAISEAGDSNQPQHF. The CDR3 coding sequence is TGTGCCATCAGTGAAGCCGGAGATAGCAATCAGCCCCAGCATTTT.

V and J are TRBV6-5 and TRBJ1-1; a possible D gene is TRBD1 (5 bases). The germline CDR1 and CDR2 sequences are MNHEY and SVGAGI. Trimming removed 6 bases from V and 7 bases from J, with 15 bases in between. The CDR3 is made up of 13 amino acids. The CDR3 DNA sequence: TGTGCCAGCAGACCCGGGTGGCAGGGTGAAGCTTTCTTT. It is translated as CASRPGWQGEAFF.

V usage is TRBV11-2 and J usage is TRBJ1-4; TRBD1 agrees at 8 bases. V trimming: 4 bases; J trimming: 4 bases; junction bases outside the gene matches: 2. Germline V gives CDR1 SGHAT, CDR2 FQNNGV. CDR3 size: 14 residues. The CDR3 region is CASSWDRINEKLFF. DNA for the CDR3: TGTGCCAGCAGCTGGGACAGGATTAATGAAAAACTGTTTTTT. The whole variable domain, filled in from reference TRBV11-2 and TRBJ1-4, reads EAGVAQSPRYKIIEKRQSVAFWCNPISGHATLYWYQQILGQGPKLLIQFQNNGVVDDSQLPKDRFSAERLKGVDSTLKIQPAKLEDSAVYLCASSWDRINEKLFFGSGTQLSVL.

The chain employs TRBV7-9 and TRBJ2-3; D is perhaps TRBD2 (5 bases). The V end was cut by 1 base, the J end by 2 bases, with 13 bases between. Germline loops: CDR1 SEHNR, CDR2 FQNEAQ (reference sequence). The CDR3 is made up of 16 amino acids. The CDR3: CASSLVGGLSTDTQYF. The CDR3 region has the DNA TGTGCCAGCAGCTTAGTCGGCGGACTCTCCACAGATACGCAGTATTTT. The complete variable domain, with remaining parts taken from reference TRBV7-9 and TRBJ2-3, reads DTGVSQNPRHKITKRGQNVTFRCDPISEHNRLYWYRQTLGQGPEFLTYFQNEAQLEKSRLLSDRFSAERPKGSFSTLEIQRTEQGDSAMYLCASSLVGGLSTDTQYFGPGTRLTVL.

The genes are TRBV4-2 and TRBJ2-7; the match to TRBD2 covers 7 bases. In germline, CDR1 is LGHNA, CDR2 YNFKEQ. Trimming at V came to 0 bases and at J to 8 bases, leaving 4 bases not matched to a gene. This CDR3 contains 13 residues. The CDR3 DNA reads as TGTGCCAGCAGCCAAGAGGCTAGCGGCCAGCAGTACTTC. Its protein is CASSQEASGQQYF.

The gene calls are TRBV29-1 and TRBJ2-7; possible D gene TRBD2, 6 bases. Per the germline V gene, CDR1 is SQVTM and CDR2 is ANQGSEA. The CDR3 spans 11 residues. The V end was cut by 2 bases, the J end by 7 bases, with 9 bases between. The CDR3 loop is CSVESAGEQYF. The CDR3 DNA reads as TGCAGCGTTGAATCGGCGGGGGAGCAGTACTTC.

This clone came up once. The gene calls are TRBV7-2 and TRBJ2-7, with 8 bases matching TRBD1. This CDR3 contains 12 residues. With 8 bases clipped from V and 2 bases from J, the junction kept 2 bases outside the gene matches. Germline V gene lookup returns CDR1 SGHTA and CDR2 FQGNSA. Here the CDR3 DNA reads TGTGCCAGCGGGACAGGCGCCTACGAGCAGTACTTC. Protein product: CASGTGAYEQYF.

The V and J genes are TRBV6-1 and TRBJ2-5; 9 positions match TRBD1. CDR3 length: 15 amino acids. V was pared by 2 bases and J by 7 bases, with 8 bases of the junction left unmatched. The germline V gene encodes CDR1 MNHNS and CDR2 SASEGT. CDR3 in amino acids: CASSELGTGWGTQYF. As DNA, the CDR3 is TGTGCCAGCAGTGAATTAGGGACAGGGTGGGGGACCCAGTACTTC.